This entry lists 30 T cell receptor beta chains sequenced from one sample in a study of blood T cell repertoires in COVID-19. TCRdb's copy holds only in-frame clones and misses some; the assay was immunoSEQ multiplex PCR. The sample has roughly 230,000 clones; 65% to 85% are singletons. The sample consisted of peripheral blood. These TCRs come from a man in his forties with active or convalescent COVID-19.

The J gene is TRBJ2-7, the V gene TRBV2, with 10 bases that match TRBD1. The CDR3 has 14 residues. The V gene end was trimmed by 4 bases and the J gene end by 3 bases; junction bases not matched to a gene: 3. Per germline, CDR1 SNHLY and CDR2 FYNNEI. The CDR3 protein is CASSGRTGGYEQYF. CDR3 in DNA: TGTGCCAGCAGTGGGCGGACAGGGGGCTACGAGCAGTACTTC.

The sample holds a few counts of this clone. The chain couples TRBV19 to TRBJ1-4, with D maybe TRBD1 (6 bases). The length of the CDR3 is 13 residues. CDR1 is LNHDA and CDR2 is SQIVND in the germline V gene (reference sequence). V lost 5 bases and J 8 bases, leaving 12 bases between the germline ends. CDR3 sequence reads: CASSVQGGEKLFF. In DNA, the CDR3 is TGTGCCAGTAGTGTACAGGGAGGGGAAAAACTGTTTTTT.

The V gene is TRBV10-1, the J gene TRBJ2-2; a weak D match, TRBD1 (6 bases). Germline CDR1 WNHNN, CDR2 SYGVQD (reference sequence). The CDR3 has 14 residues. With 4 bases removed from V and 1 base from J, the gap between germline ends came to 7 bases. The CDR3 spells CASSGGQNTGELFF. CDR3 in DNA: TGCGCCAGCAGTGGGGGACAGAACACCGGGGAGCTGTTTTTT.

J is TRBJ2-7 and V is TRBV4-1, with TRBD2 matching over 14 bases. CDR1 is MGHRA, CDR2 YSYEKL, per germline. The CDR3 loop spans 17 amino acids. Trimming at V came to 3 bases and at J to 4 bases, leaving 8 bases not matched to a gene. The CDR3 sequence is CASSHRLTSGGGYEQYF. CDR3 in DNA: TGCGCCAGCAGCCACAGACTGACTAGCGGGGGGGGATACGAGCAGTACTTC.

This rearrangement joins TRBV10-1 to TRBJ1-1; D is unresolved. In germline, CDR1 is WNHNN, CDR2 SYGVQD (reference sequence). The CDR3 extends over 13 amino acids. The ends were cut back, 6 bases at V and 2 bases at J, with 10 bases in the middle. The CDR3: CASRQSFNTEAFF. DNA for the CDR3: TGCGCCAGCAGACAGTCGTTCAACACTGAAGCTTTCTTT.

This chain connects TRBV4-3 to TRBJ2-2, with a possible D match to TRBD1 (6 bases). This CDR3 contains 16 residues. The germline V and J ends were trimmed by 4 bases and 2 bases, with 14 bases remaining between them. CDR1 is LGHNA, CDR2 YSLEER, per germline. The CDR3 loop reads CASSPGGRVNTGELFF. The CDR3, as DNA: TGCGCCAGCAGCCCTGGGGGCAGGGTAAACACCGGGGAGCTGTTTTTT.

The chain couples TRBV18 to TRBJ1-2; TRBD1 aligns across 10 bases. Germline V gives CDR1 KGHSH, CDR2 LQKENI. The CDR3 covers 14 residues. V lost 3 bases and J lost 8; bases outside the gene matches: 6. The DNA for the CDR3 is TGTGCCAGCTCACCCCGACAGGGGGCGGAAGGCTACACCTTC. This translates into CASSPRQGAEGYTF.

The V call is TRBV20-1, the J call TRBJ2-3, with 11 positions matching TRBD2. Trimming cost V 3 bases and J 4 bases; bases outside gene matches: 6. The CDR3 is made up of 15 amino acids. In germline, CDR1 is DFQATT, CDR2 SNEGSKA (reference sequence). This CDR3 is CSASVGLAAADTQYF. As DNA, the CDR3 is TGCAGTGCTAGTGTGGGACTAGCGGCAGCAGATACGCAGTATTTT.

The chain couples TRBV2 to TRBJ2-2; 8 bases are a match to TRBD2. Germline V lookup: CDR1 SNHLY, CDR2 FYNNEI. The CDR3 runs to 14 residues. With 7 bases clipped from V and 2 bases from J, the junction kept 3 bases outside the gene matches. CDR3 sequence (DNA): TGTGCCAGCAAAGCGGGAGTAAACACCGGGGAGCTGTTTTTT. Its translation: CASKAGVNTGELFF.

The chain is built from TRBV5-4 and TRBJ2-5; D possibly corresponds to TRBD2 (6 bases). This CDR3 contains 16 residues. Germline loops: CDR1 SGHNT, CDR2 YYREEE (reference sequence). The V end lost 0 bases, the J end lost 7 bases, and 19 bases lay between the germline ends. The CDR3 loop is CASSLGRERGTRTQYF. The CDR3 DNA follows: TGTGCCAGCAGCTTGGGACGGGAGAGGGGCACTAGGACCCAGTACTTC.

This chain joins TRBV7-2 and TRBJ2-7, with D perhaps matching TRBD1 (7 bases). V was cut by 5 bases and J by 3 bases, with 17 bases left in between. The CDR3 sequence is 15 residues long. The V gene's germline CDR1 is SGHTA and CDR2 FQGNSA. The CDR3 DNA reads TGTGCCAGCAGCCGGGGTGGGCAGGGGGGCTACGAGCAGTACTTC. Its protein is CASSRGGQGGYEQYF.

CDR3 DNA sequence: TGTGCCAGCAGTGTAGGGCTAGCGATTATACAAGAGACCCAGTACTTC. Translation gives CASSVGLAIIQETQYF. The chain combines TRBV2 with TRBJ2-5, with D perhaps TRBD2 (6 bases). The germline CDR1 and CDR2 sequences are SNHLY and FYNNEI. V lost 4 bases to trimming and J lost 2 bases, with 17 bases between them. The CDR3 is made up of 16 amino acids. The entire variable domain, with the rest obtained from reference TRBV2 and TRBJ2-5, is as follows: EPEVTQTPSHQVTQMGQEVILRCVPISNHLYFYWYRQILGQKVEFLVSFYNNEISEKSEIFDDQFSVERPDGSNFTLKIRSTKLEDSAMYFCASSVGLAIIQETQYFGPGTRLLVL.

The chain uses TRBV7-2 and TRBJ2-5; tentatively, D is TRBD2 (5 bases). Germline CDR1 reads SGHTA; CDR2 reads FQGNSA. Trimming took off 5 bases at V and 2 bases at J, with 15 bases between the two ends. The length of the CDR3 is 15 residues. The CDR3 bases are TGTGCCAGCAGCGACGCAGCGGTCCTACAAGAGACCCAGTACTTC. As protein: CASSDAAVLQETQYF.

This clone came up a few times. The chain uses TRBV19 and TRBJ1-6; the match to TRBD1 covers 8 bases. The CDR3 length is 17 residues. Germline assignment: CDR1 LNHDA and CDR2 SQIVND (reference sequence). Trimming at V came to 0 bases and at J to 7 bases, leaving 8 bases not matched to a gene. The chain's CDR3 is CASSIEDRVNSNSPLHF. CDR3 DNA sequence: TGTGCCAGTAGTATAGAGGACAGGGTAAACTCGAATTCACCCCTCCACTTT. The variable domain in full, with the rest retrieved from reference TRBV19 and TRBJ1-6, is DGGITQSPKYLFRKEGQNVTLSCEQNLNHDAMYWYRQDPGQGLRLIYYSQIVNDFQKGDIAEGYSVSREKKESFPLTVTSAQKNPTAFYLCASSIEDRVNSNSPLHFGNGTRLTVT.

This chain links TRBV5-6 with TRBJ1-1; the match to TRBD1 covers 8 bases. The CDR3 runs to 15 residues. V was pared by 2 bases and J by 6 bases, with 9 bases of the junction left unmatched. CDR1 is SGHDT, CDR2 YYEEEE, per germline. In DNA form, the CDR3 reads TGTGCCAGCAGCTTACAGGACAGGGACACCGCTGAAGCTTTCTTT. Translation gives CASSLQDRDTAEAFF.

This clone has only a few counts. The J gene is TRBJ1-2, the V gene TRBV24-1; a weak D match, TRBD1 (6 bases). CDR3 length: 14 residues. The ends were cut back, 3 bases at V and 6 bases at J, with 13 bases in the middle. Germline V gene sequence: CDR1 KGHDR, CDR2 SFDVKD. The DNA of the CDR3 is TGTGCCACCAGTGATGTATCCGGGGGGCATGGCTACACCTTC. It encodes CATSDVSGGHGYTF.

V and J are TRBV4-3 and TRBJ2-7, with a possible D match to TRBD1 (5 bases). V was cut by 1 base and J by 4 bases, with 14 bases left in between. Germline V lookup: CDR1 LGHNA, CDR2 YSLEER. The CDR3 sequence is 15 residues long. Written as DNA, the CDR3 is TGCGCCAGCAGCCAAGTAAGGGGCCAGGCTTACGAGCAGTACTTC. It codes for CASSQVRGQAYEQYF.

This clone was counted only a few times. The chain employs TRBV5-1 and TRBJ2-5, with 9 bases identical to TRBD1. There are 14 residues in the CDR3. V trimming: 3 bases; J trimming: 4 bases; junction bases outside the gene matches: 4. Germline assignment: CDR1 SGHRS and CDR2 YFSETQ. CDR3 loop: CASSSTTGGETQYF. The DNA for the CDR3 is TGCGCCAGCAGCTCTACGACAGGGGGAGAGACCCAGTACTTC.

The chain combines TRBV6-5 with TRBJ1-3; TRBD1 matches at 8 bases. The ends lost 6 bases at V and 4 bases at J; junction bases unmatched: 8. The CDR3 is made up of 15 amino acids. Germline CDR1 reads MNHEY; CDR2 reads SVGAGI. The CDR3 DNA follows: TGTGCCAGCAGCAGAGACAGGGGATCCGGAAACACCATATATTTT. Its translation: CASSRDRGSGNTIYF.

The V call is TRBV5-1, the J call TRBJ2-5; the D gene is possibly TRBD1 (5 bases). The length of the CDR3 is 13 residues. Trimming cost V 3 bases and J 1 base, with 7 bases left between them. Germline loops: CDR1 SGHRS, CDR2 YFSETQ. This chain's CDR3 is CASSSDTQETQYF. In DNA, the CDR3 is TGCGCCAGCAGCTCGGACACCCAAGAGACCCAGTACTTC.

The J gene is TRBJ2-1, the V gene TRBV3-1 (or the pseudogene TRBV3-2), with D maybe TRBD2 (6 bases). The germline V gene has CDR1 LGHDT and CDR2 YNNKEL (reference sequence). Trimming pared 2 bases from V and 2 bases from J, leaving 10 bases between. The CDR3 spans 15 residues. The CDR3 loop is CASSQTGTAYNEQFF. CDR3 nucleotide sequence: TGTGCCAGCAGCCAAACTGGGACTGCCTACAATGAGCAGTTCTTC.

The chain carries TRBV6-2 or TRBV6-3 and TRBJ1-2; D is possibly TRBD1 (6 bases). This CDR3 region has 13 residues. V lost 3 bases and J lost 6, with 11 bases in between. The germline gives CDR1 MNHEY, CDR2 SVGEGT. The CDR3 DNA is TGTGCCAGCAGTTATTCAGGGGATGATGGCTACACCTTC. Its translation: CASSYSGDDGYTF.

The chain recombines TRBV30 with TRBJ2-1, with D possibly matching TRBD2 (6 bases). Germline V gene lookup returns CDR1 GTSNPN and CDR2 SVGIG (reference sequence). CDR3 length equals 14 residues. The V end lost 2 bases, the J end lost 4 bases, and 12 bases lay between the germline ends. The CDR3 region is CAWSRGKAYNEQFF. The CDR3, as DNA: TGTGCCTGGAGTCGCGGGAAGGCATACAATGAGCAGTTCTTC.

The chain couples TRBV4-3 to TRBJ1-3, with TRBD1 matching 9 bases. This CDR3 has 18 residues. Germline V gives CDR1 LGHNA, CDR2 YSLEER. The ends lost 0 bases at V and 4 bases at J; junction bases unmatched: 10. The CDR3 DNA follows: TGCGCCAGCAGCCAAGATAGAAGGGACAGGGCTGACGGAAACACCATATATTTT. Amino acids: CASSQDRRDRADGNTIYF.

The chain has TRBV19 and TRBJ1-2; no firm D call. The V gene lost 5 bases and the J gene lost 7 bases, with 8 bases spanning the gap. The CDR3 has 11 amino acids. Looked up from germline, CDR1 is LNHDA and CDR2 is SQIVND (reference sequence). This CDR3 is CASSATFGYTF. CDR3 DNA sequence: TGTGCCAGTAGTGCGACATTTGGCTACACCTTC. Filled out from reference TRBV19 and TRBJ1-2, the complete variable domain reads DGGITQSPKYLFRKEGQNVTLSCEQNLNHDAMYWYRQDPGQGLRLIYYSQIVNDFQKGDIAEGYSVSREKKESFPLTVTSAQKNPTAFYLCASSATFGYTFGSGTRLTVV.

The chain links TRBV7-9 to TRBJ2-1, with TRBD2 identical over 11 bases. The CDR3 has 15 residues. The junction had 5 bases not matched to a gene; V was cut back by 4 bases and J by 6 bases. Per the germline V gene, CDR1 is SEHNR and CDR2 is FQNEAQ (reference sequence). CDR3 amino acids: CASSSGTSGFNEQFF. DNA of the CDR3: TGTGCCAGCAGCTCCGGGACTAGCGGATTCAATGAGCAGTTCTTC.

The table lists this clone with a count of one. The V gene is TRBV30, the J gene TRBJ1-1; 10 nucleotides line up with TRBD1. The CDR3 runs 14 residues. J was trimmed by 7 bases and V by 3 bases; bases with no gene match: 8. In germline, CDR1 is GTSNPN, CDR2 SVGIG (reference sequence). The CDR3 sequence: CAWRKKDRGGEAFF. CDR3 in DNA: TGTGCCTGGAGAAAAAAGGACAGGGGGGGTGAAGCTTTCTTT.

The CDR3 DNA follows: TGTGCCAGTAGTATCGGTTGGTCGGGGGTGGTTAACACTGAAGCTTTCTTT. It translates to CASSIGWSGVVNTEAFF. V usage is TRBV19 and J usage is TRBJ1-1; maybe TRBD1 (5 bases). Germline V gives CDR1 LNHDA, CDR2 SQIVND (reference sequence). Deletions cut 3 bases from V and 2 bases from J, with 19 bases between. This CDR3 is built from 17 residues.

This rearrangement joins TRBV7-3 to TRBJ2-6, with D perhaps matching TRBD2 (5 bases). Per the germline V gene, CDR1 is SGHTA and CDR2 is FQGTGA. V lost 4 bases to trimming and J lost 0 bases, with 19 bases between them. The CDR3 sequence is 19 residues long. The CDR3 DNA is TGTGCCAGCAGCTCTGGCGGGTATACATTCCACTCTGGGGCCAACGTCCTGACTTTC. This sequence encodes CASSSGGYTFHSGANVLTF.

The sample holds one count of this clone. The chain uses TRBV4-2 and TRBJ2-6; D possibly corresponds to TRBD1 (6 bases). Germline assignment: CDR1 LGHNA and CDR2 YNFKEQ. CDR3 length: 18 amino acids. Trimming removed 1 base from V and 1 base from J, with 14 bases in between. The CDR3 here is CASSQGHRAESGANVLTF. DNA of the CDR3: TGTGCCAGCAGCCAAGGTCACAGGGCAGAATCTGGGGCCAACGTCCTGACTTTC.